The text below deals with one T cell receptor (beta chain). In the original workflow: For nucleated cells, counts were estimated from reference gene primer amplification. The table came from immunoSEQ multiplex PCR; TCRdb's copy has only in-frame clones and leaves some out. D and trimming come from the DNA, and the V and J calls and clone size come from that table. The sample carries around 260,000 clones, just over 90% recorded once. The source of the sample is a study of blood T cell repertoires in COVID-19. At the level of the study: COVID-19 samples, acute and convalescent, were from the United States, Italy and Spain. Sample material is recorded as cDNA or gDNA derived from T cells, B-cell-depleted T cells, or PBMCs.

The CDR3 loop spans 13 amino acids. Looked up from germline, CDR1 is MNHEY and CDR2 is SVGAGI. Trimming pared 6 bases from V and 4 bases from J, leaving 10 bases between. This clonotype was sampled from a woman in her 30s with COVID-19, enrolled during active disease. This chain uses TRBV6-5 with TRBJ1-5; a possible D gene is TRBD1 (6 bases). The sample comprised peripheral blood. CDR3 region: CASSLDRNQPQHF. The CDR3 DNA follows: TGTGCCAGCAGCCTGGACAGAAATCAGCCCCAGCATTTT.